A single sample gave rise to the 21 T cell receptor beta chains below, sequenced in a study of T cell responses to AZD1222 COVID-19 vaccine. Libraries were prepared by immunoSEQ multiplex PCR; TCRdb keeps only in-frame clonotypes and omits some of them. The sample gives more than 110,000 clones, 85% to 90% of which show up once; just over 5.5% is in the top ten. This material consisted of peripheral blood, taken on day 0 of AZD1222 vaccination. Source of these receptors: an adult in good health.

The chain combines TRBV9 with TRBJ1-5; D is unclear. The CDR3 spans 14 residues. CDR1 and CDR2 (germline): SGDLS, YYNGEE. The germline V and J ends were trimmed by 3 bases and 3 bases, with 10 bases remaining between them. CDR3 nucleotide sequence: TGTGCCAGCAGCGCCGGTGGTTACAATCAGCCCCAGCATTTT. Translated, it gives CASSAGGYNQPQHF.

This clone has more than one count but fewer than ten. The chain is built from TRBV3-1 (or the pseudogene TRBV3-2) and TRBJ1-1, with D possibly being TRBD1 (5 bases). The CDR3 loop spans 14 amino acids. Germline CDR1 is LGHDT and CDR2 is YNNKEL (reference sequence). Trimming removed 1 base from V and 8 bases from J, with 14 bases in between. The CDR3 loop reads CASSQAVWGMEAFF. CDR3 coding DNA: TGTGCCAGCAGCCAAGCGGTGTGGGGGATGGAAGCTTTCTTT.

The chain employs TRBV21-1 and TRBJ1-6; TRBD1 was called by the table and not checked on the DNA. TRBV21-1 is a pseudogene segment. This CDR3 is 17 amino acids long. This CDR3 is CASSTSRAGKVNSPLHF. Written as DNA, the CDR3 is TGTGCCAGCAGCACCTCAAGGGCAGGGAAGGTTAATTCACCCCTCCACTTT.

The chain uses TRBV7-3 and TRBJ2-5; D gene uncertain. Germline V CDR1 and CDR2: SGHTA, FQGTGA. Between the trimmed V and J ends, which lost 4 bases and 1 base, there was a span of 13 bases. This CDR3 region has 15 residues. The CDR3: CASSSLGPSQETQYF. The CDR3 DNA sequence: TGTGCCAGCAGCTCCCTTGGGCCCTCCCAAGAGACCCAGTACTTC. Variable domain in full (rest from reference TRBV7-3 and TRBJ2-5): GAGVSQTPSNKVTEKGKYVELRCDPISGHTALYWYRQSLGQGPEFLIYFQGTGAADDSGLPNDRFFAVRPEGSVSTLKIQRTERGDSAVYLCASSSLGPSQETQYFGPGTRLLVL.

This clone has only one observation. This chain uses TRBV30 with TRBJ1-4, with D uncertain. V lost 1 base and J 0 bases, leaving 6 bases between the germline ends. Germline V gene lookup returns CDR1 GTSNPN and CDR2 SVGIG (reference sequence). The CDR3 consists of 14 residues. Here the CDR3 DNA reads TGTGCCTGGAGTGGTACAGCAACTAATGAAAAACTGTTTTTT. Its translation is CAWSGTATNEKLFF.

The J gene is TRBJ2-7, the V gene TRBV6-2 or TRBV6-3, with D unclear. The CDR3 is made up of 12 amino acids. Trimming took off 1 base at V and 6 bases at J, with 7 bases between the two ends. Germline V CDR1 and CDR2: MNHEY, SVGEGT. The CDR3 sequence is CASSYLPGEQYF. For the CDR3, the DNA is TGTGCCAGCAGTTACTTACCGGGCGAGCAGTACTTC.

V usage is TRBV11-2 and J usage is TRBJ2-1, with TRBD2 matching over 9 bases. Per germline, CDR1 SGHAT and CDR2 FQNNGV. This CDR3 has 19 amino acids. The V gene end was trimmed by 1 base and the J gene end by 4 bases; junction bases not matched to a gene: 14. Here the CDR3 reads CASSLVSPLGLAWYNEQFF. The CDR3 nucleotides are TGTGCCAGCAGCTTAGTCAGCCCATTGGGACTAGCTTGGTACAATGAGCAGTTCTTC.

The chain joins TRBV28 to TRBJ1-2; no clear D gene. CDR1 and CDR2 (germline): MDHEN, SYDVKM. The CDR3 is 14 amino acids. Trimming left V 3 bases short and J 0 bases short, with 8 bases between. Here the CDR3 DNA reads TGTGCCAGCAGTTTTCGGGCCCCTAACTATGGCTACACCTTC. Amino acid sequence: CASSFRAPNYGYTF.

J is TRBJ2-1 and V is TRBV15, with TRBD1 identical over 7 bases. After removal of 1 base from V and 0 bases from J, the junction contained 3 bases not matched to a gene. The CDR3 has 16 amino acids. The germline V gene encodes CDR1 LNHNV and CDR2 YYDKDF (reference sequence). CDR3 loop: CATSRGTGRSYNEQFF. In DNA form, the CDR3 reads TGTGCCACCAGCAGAGGGACAGGACGCTCCTACAATGAGCAGTTCTTC.

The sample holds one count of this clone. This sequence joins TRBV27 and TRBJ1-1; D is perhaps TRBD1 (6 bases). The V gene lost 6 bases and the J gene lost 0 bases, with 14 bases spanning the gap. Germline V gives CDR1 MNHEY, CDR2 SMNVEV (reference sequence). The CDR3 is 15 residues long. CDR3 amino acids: CASRLRGNLNTEAFF. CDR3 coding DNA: TGTGCCAGCAGATTAAGGGGGAATCTGAACACTGAAGCTTTCTTT.

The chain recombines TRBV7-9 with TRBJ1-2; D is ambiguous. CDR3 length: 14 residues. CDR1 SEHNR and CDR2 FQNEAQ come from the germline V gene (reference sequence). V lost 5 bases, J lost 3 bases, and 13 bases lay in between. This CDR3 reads CASSPPSDDYGYTF. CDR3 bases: TGTGCCAGCAGCCCCCCCTCTGACGACTATGGCTACACCTTC.

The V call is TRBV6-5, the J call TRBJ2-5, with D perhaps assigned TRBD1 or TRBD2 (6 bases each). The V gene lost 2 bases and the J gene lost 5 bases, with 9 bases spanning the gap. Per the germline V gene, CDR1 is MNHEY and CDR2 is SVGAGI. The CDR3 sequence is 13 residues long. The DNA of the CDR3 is TGTGCCAGCAGTTACCGAGGGGGGGAGACCCAGTACTTC. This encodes CASSYRGGETQYF.

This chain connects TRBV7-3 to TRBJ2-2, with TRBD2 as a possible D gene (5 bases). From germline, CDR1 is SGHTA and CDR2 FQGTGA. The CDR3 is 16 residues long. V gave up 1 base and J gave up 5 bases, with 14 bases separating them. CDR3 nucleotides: TGTGCCAGCAGCTTAAACTCCGGGGAGAGGACCGGGGAGCTGTTTTTT. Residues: CASSLNSGERTGELFF.

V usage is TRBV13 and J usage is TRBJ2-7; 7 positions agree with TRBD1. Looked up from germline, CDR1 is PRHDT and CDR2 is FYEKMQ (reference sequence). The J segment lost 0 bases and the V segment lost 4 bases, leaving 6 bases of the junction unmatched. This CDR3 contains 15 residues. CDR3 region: CASSSDRKSSYEQYF. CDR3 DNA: TGTGCCAGCAGCTCGGACAGGAAAAGCTCCTACGAGCAGTACTTC.

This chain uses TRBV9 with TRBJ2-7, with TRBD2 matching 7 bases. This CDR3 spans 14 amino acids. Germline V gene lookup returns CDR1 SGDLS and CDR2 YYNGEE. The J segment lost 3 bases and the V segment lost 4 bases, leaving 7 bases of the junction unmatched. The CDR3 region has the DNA TGTGCCAGCAGCCTCGGGGAGGGAGGCTACGAGCAGTACTTC. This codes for CASSLGEGGYEQYF.

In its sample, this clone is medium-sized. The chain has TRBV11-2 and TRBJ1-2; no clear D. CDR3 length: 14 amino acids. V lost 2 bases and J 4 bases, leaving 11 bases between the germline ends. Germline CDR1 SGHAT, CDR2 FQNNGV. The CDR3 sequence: CASSLSPSGYGYTF. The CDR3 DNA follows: TGTGCCAGCAGCTTAAGTCCCAGCGGCTATGGCTACACCTTC.

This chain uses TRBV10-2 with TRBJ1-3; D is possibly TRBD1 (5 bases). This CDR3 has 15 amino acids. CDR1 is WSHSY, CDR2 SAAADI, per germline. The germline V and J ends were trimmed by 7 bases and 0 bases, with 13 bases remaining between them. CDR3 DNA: TGCGCCAGCACAGACAGACTAGACTCTGGAAACACCATATATTTT. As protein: CASTDRLDSGNTIYF.

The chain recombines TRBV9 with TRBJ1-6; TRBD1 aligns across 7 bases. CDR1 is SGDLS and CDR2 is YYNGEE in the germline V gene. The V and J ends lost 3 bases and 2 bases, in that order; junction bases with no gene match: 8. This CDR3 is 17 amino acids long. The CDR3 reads CASSAAGGGTYNSPLHF. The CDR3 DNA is TGTGCCAGCAGCGCGGCAGGGGGAGGAACCTATAATTCACCCCTCCACTTT.

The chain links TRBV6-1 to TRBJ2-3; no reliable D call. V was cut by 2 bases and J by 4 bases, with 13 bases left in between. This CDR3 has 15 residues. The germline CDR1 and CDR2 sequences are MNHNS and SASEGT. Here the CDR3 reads CASSETEASADTQYF. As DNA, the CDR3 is TGTGCCAGCAGTGAAACAGAGGCATCCGCAGATACGCAGTATTTT.

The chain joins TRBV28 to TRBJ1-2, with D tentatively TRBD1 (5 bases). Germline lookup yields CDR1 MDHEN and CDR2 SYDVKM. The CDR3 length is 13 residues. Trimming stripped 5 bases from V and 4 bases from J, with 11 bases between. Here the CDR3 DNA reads TGTGCCAGCAGTCGGCCCGGGGCCTATGGCTACACCTTC. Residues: CASSRPGAYGYTF.

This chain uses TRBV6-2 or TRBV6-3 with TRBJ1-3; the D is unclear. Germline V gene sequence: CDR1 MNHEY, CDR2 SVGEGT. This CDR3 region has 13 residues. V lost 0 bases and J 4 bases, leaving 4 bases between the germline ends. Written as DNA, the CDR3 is TGTGCCAGCAGTTACTCGGGCGGAAACACCATATATTTT. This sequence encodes CASSYSGGNTIYF.